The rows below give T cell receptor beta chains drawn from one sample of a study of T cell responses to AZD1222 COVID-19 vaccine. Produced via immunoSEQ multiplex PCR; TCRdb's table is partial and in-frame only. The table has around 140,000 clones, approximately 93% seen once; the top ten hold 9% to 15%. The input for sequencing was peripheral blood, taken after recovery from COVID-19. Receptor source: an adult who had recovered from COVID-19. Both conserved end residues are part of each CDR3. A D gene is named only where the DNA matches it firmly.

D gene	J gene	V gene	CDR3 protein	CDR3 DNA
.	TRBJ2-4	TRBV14	CASSQEQQNIQYF	TGTGCCAGCAGCCAAGAACAACAGAACATTCAGTACTTC
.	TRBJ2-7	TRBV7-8	CASSPGSHYEQYF	TGTGCCAGCAGCCCAGGGTCCCACTACGAGCAGTACTTC
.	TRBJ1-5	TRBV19	CASSLTGPHQPQHF	TGTGCCAGTAGCCTGACAGGCCCCCATCAGCCCCAGCATTTT
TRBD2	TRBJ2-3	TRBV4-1	CASSQTKGMAGADTQYF	TGCGCCAGCAGCCAAACCAAAGGAATGGCGGGAGCAGATACGCAGTATTTT
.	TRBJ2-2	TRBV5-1	CASTTRVAGELFF	TGCGCCAGCACCACGAGAGTGGCCGGGGAGCTGTTTTTT
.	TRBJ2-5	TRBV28	CATTVFQETQYF	TGTGCCACCACAGTGTTCCAAGAGACCCAGTACTTC
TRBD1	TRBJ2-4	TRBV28	CASTRQGANIQYF	TGTGCCAGCACCAGACAGGGGGCGAACATTCAGTACTTC
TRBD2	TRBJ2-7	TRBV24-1	CATSEAGGSYEQYF	TGTGCCACCAGTGAAGCGGGAGGTTCCTACGAGCAGTACTTC
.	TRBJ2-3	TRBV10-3	CAIRPDGKDTQYF	TGTGCCATCAGGCCGGACGGGAAAGATACGCAGTATTTT
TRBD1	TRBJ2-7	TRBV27	CASSNRDSSYEQYF	TGTGCCAGCAGTAACCGGGACAGCTCCTACGAGCAGTACTTC
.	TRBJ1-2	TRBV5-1	CASSLGGPGLNGYTF	TGCGCCAGCAGCTTGGGTGGACCAGGGCTAAATGGCTACACCTTC